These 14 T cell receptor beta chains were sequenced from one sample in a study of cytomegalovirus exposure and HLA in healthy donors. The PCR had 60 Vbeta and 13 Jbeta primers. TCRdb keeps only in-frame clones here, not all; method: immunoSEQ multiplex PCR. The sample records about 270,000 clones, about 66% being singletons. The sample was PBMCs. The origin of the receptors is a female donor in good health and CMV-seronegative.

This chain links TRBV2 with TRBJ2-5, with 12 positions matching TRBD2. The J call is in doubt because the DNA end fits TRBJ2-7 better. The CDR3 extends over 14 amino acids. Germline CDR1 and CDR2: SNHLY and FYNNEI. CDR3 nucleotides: TGTGCCAGCAACCGACTAGCGGGAGTCAACGAGCAGTACTTC. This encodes CASNRLAGVNEQYF.

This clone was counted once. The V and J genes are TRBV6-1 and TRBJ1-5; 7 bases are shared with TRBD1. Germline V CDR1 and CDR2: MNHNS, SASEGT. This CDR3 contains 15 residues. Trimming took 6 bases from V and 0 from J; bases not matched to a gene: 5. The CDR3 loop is CASRGQSHSNQPQHF. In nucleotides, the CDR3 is TGTGCCAGCAGGGGACAGTCTCATAGCAATCAGCCCCAGCATTTT.

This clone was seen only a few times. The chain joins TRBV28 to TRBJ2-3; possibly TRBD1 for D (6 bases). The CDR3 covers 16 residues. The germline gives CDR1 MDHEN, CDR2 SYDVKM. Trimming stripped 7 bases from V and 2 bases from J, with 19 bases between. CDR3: CASTRPGQKFTDTQYF. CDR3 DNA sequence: TGTGCCAGCACCCGACCCGGACAGAAATTCACAGATACGCAGTATTTT.

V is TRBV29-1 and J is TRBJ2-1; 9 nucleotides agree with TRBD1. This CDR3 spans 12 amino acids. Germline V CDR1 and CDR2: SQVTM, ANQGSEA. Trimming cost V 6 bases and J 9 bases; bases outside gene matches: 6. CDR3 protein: CSVGGQGGEQFF. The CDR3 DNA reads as TGCAGCGTGGGGGGACAGGGAGGTGAGCAGTTCTTC.

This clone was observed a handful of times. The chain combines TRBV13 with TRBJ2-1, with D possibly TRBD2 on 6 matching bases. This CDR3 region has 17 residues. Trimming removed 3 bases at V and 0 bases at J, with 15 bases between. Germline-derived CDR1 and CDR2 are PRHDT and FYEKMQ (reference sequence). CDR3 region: CASSFAGNPLSYNEQFF. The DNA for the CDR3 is TGTGCCAGCAGCTTTGCGGGAAACCCCCTCTCCTACAATGAGCAGTTCTTC.

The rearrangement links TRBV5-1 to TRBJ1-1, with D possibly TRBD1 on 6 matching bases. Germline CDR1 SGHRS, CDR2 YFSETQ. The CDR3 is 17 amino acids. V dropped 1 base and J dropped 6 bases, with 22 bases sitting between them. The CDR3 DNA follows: TGCGCCAGCAGCTTGATGGTTGGGGGCCCTACCCTTGCTGAAGCTTTCTTT. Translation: CASSLMVGGPTLAEAFF.

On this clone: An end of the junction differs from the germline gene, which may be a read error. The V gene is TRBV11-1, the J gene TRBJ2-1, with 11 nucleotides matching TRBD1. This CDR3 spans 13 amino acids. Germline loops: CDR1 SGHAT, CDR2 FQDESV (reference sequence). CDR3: CVSSSRGTGGKFF. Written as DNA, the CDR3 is TGTGTCAGCAGCTCAAGGGGGACAGGGGGAAAGTTCTTC. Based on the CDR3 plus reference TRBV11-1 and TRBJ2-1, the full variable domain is EAEVAQSPRYKITEKSQAVAFWCDPISGHATLYWYRQILGQGPELLVQFQDESVVDDSQLPKDRFSAERLKGVDSTLKIQPAELGDSAMYLCVSSSRGTGGKFFGPGTRLTVL.

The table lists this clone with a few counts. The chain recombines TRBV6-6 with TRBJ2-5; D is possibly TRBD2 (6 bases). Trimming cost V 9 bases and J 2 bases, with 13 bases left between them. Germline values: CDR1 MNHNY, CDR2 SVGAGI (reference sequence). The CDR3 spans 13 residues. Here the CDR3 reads CASRPGLQETQYF. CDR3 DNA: TGTGCCAGTCGACCGGGACTGCAAGAGACCCAGTACTTC.

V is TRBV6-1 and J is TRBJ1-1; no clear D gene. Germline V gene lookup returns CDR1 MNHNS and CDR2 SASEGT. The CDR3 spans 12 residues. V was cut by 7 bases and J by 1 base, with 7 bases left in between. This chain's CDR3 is CASIFRNTEAFF. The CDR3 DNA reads TGTGCCAGCATTTTCCGGAACACTGAAGCTTTCTTT.

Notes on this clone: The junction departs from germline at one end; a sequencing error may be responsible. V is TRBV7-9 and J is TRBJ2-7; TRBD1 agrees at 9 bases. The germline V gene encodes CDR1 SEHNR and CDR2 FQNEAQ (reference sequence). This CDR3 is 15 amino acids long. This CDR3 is CSSSLTGTGFYEQYF. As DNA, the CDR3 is TGTTCCAGCAGCTTAACCGGGACAGGGTTTTACGAGCAGTACTTC.

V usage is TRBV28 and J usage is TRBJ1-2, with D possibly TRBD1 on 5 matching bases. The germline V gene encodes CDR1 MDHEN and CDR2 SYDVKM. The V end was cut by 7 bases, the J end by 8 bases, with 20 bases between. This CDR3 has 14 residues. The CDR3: CASNSQAGVEGYTF. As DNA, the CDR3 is TGTGCCAGCAATTCTCAGGCGGGGGTAGAGGGCTACACCTTC.

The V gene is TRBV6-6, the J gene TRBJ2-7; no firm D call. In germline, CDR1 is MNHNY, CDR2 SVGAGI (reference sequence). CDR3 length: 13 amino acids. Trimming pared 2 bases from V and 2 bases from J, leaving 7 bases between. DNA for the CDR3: TGTGCCAGCAGTTACACGGGTACCTACGAGCAGTACTTC. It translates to CASSYTGTYEQYF.

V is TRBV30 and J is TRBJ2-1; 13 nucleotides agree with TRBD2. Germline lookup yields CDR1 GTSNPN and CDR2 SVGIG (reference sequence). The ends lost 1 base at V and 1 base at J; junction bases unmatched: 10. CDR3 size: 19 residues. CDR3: CAWSAGTSGERGSYNEQFF. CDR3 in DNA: TGTGCCTGGAGTGCAGGGACTAGCGGGGAAAGGGGGTCCTACAATGAGCAGTTCTTC.

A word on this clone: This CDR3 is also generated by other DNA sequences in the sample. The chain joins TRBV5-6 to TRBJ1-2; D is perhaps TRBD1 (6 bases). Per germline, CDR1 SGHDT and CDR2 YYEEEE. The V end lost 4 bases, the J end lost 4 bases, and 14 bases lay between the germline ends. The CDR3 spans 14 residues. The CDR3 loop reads CASSPPDSLYGYTF. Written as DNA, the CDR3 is TGTGCCAGCAGCCCTCCGGACAGTCTCTATGGCTACACCTTC.